One sample yielded the 26 T cell receptor beta chains listed below, sequenced in a study of blood T cell repertoires in COVID-19. Measured with immunoSEQ multiplex PCR; TCRdb has only the in-frame clones, and not every one. The data show 200,000 to 250,000 clones, 80% to 90% seen once. The sample consisted of peripheral blood. The receptors come from a woman at least 80 years old with COVID-19, enrolled during active disease.

The chain combines TRBV6-1 with TRBJ2-5, with a possible D match to TRBD2 (7 bases). CDR3 length: 16 residues. Deletions cut 1 base from V and 9 bases from J, with 21 bases between. Germline assignment: CDR1 MNHNS and CDR2 SASEGT. The CDR3 loop is CASSEVVGGRVSAQYF. For the CDR3, the DNA is TGTGCCAGCAGTGAAGTGGTCGGGGGGCGGGTGTCGGCCCAGTACTTC.

The chain recombines TRBV5-4 with TRBJ2-2; 10 bases map to TRBD2. This CDR3 has 17 amino acids. With 4 bases clipped from V and 0 bases from J, the junction kept 6 bases outside the gene matches. Germline loops: CDR1 SGHNT, CDR2 YYREEE (reference sequence). For the CDR3, the DNA is TGTGCCAGCAGCGGAGGTAGCGGGGGGCCGAACACCGGGGAGCTGTTTTTT. Translated, it gives CASSGGSGGPNTGELFF.

The chain recombines TRBV6-6 with TRBJ2-1, with a possible D match to TRBD2 (7 bases). The CDR3 sequence is 14 residues long. From germline, CDR1 is MNHNY and CDR2 SVGAGI (reference sequence). Trimming took off 6 bases at V and 6 bases at J, with 15 bases between the two ends. CDR3 sequence reads: CASREWGGGNEQFF. The CDR3 nucleotides are TGTGCCAGCAGGGAGTGGGGGGGCGGCAATGAGCAGTTCTTC.

This chain joins TRBV11-2 and TRBJ2-5; D is uncertain. CDR3 length: 15 residues. The germline CDR1 and CDR2 sequences are SGHAT and FQNNGV. Between the trimmed V and J ends, which lost 5 bases and 4 bases, there was a span of 17 bases. Here the CDR3 reads CASSKNSGTPETQYF. In DNA form, the CDR3 reads TGTGCCAGCAGCAAGAATTCAGGTACCCCAGAGACCCAGTACTTC. Full variable domain (outside the CDR3, taken from reference TRBV11-2 and TRBJ2-5): EAGVAQSPRYKIIEKRQSVAFWCNPISGHATLYWYQQILGQGPKLLIQFQNNGVVDDSQLPKDRFSAERLKGVDSTLKIQPAKLEDSAVYLCASSKNSGTPETQYFGPGTRLLVL.

V is TRBV2 and J is TRBJ1-3, with 9 positions matching TRBD1. V shed 4 bases and J 4 bases; nucleotides not matched to a gene: 11. The germline gives CDR1 SNHLY, CDR2 FYNNEI. The CDR3 is 17 amino acids. CDR3 nucleotide sequence: TGTGCCAGCAGTGCCGACAGGGGGTCAGGGATCGGAAACACCATATATTTT. Amino acids: CASSADRGSGIGNTIYF.

The chain uses TRBV3-1 (or the pseudogene TRBV3-2) and TRBJ2-5; no definite D call. The V and J ends lost 6 bases and 5 bases respectively, with 16 bases between them. Per germline, CDR1 LGHDT and CDR2 YNNKEL (reference sequence). The CDR3 is 14 amino acids. The CDR3 reads CASSSGANGETQYF. DNA of the CDR3: TGTGCCAGCAGTAGTGGAGCTAATGGGGAGACCCAGTACTTC.

V usage is TRBV7-2 and J usage is TRBJ2-3, with 8 bases lining up with TRBD2. The V and J ends lost 1 base and 2 bases, in that order; junction bases with no gene match: 8. The CDR3 length is 17 residues. Looked up from germline, CDR1 is SGHTA and CDR2 is FQGNSA. The CDR3 reads CASSLDPRGGITDTQYF. DNA for the CDR3: TGTGCCAGCAGCTTAGACCCTCGCGGGGGGATCACAGATACGCAGTATTTT. Variable domain in full (rest from reference TRBV7-2 and TRBJ2-3): GAGVSQSPSNKVTEKGKDVELRCDPISGHTALYWYRQSLGQGLEFLIYFQGNSAPDKSGLPSDRFSAERTGGSVSTLTIQRTQQEDSAVYLCASSLDPRGGITDTQYFGPGTRLTVL.

This chain joins TRBV7-2 and TRBJ2-5, with 9 bases aligning to TRBD2. Unmatched junction bases numbered 12, after V lost 5 bases and J lost 5 bases. The V gene's germline CDR1 is SGHTA and CDR2 FQGNSA. The CDR3 contains 16 residues. CDR3 in DNA: TGTGCCAGCAGCCCTCGGGGCGGGGGGGCAAGGGAGACCCAGTACTTC. Translating it yields CASSPRGGGARETQYF.

This sequence joins TRBV28 and TRBJ2-3, with a tentative D call TRBD2 (5 bases). Germline values: CDR1 MDHEN, CDR2 SYDVKM. Trimming took off 3 bases at V and 6 bases at J, with 7 bases between the two ends. The CDR3 is 12 amino acids. The CDR3 reads CASSLVADTQYF. Here the CDR3 DNA reads TGTGCCAGCAGTTTGGTAGCGGATACGCAGTATTTT.

The chain joins TRBV5-1 to TRBJ1-1; D remains unclear. The CDR3 has 15 amino acids. Germline V CDR1 and CDR2: SGHRS, YFSETQ. Trimming removed 0 bases at V and 1 base at J, with 10 bases between. The CDR3 is CASSLGRIPNTEAFF. In DNA, the CDR3 is TGCGCCAGCAGCTTGGGCAGGATTCCGAACACTGAAGCTTTCTTT.

The V call is TRBV6-6, the J call TRBJ1-2; 9 bases line up with TRBD1. CDR3 size: 13 residues. The V gene's germline CDR1 is MNHNY and CDR2 SVGAGI (reference sequence). With 5 bases clipped from V and 7 bases from J, the junction kept 5 bases outside the gene matches. The CDR3 here is CASSQGQGPGYTF. The CDR3 nucleotides read TGTGCCAGCAGTCAGGGACAGGGCCCTGGCTACACCTTC.

The rearrangement uses TRBV5-8 and TRBJ1-2; D may be TRBD1 (6 bases). The length of the CDR3 is 11 residues. Germline lookup yields CDR1 SGHTS and CDR2 YDEGEE. The V gene lost 2 bases and the J gene lost 9 bases, with 8 bases spanning the gap. CDR3 sequence reads: CASSLGQSYTF. The CDR3 DNA reads TGTGCCAGCAGCTTAGGACAGAGCTACACCTTC. Using reference TRBV5-8 and TRBJ1-2 for the parts outside the CDR3, the full variable domain is EAGVTQSPTHLIKTRGQQATLRCSPISGHTSVYWYQQALGLGLQFLLWYDEGEERNRGNFPPRFSGRQFPNYSSELNVNALELEDSALYLCASSLGQSYTFGSGTRLTVV.

The chain is built from TRBV6-4 and TRBJ1-5; 7 bases map to TRBD1. Unmatched junction bases numbered 7, after V lost 5 bases and J lost 0 bases. The CDR3 sequence is 16 residues long. Germline CDR1 MRHNA, CDR2 SNTAGT. CDR3 nucleotides: TGTGCCAGCAGTAGAAGGGGGACAGATAGCAATCAGCCCCAGCATTTT. Translation gives CASSRRGTDSNQPQHF.

The V gene is TRBV4-3, the J gene TRBJ1-1; the D gene is possibly TRBD1 (5 bases). This CDR3 contains 14 residues. V gave up 4 bases and J gave up 5 bases, with 14 bases separating them. Germline CDR1 and CDR2: LGHNA and YSLEER. The CDR3 region is CASSLAGKGTEAFF. The CDR3 nucleotides are TGCGCCAGCAGCCTCGCGGGGAAGGGGACTGAAGCTTTCTTT.

The chain links TRBV28 to TRBJ2-7; tentatively, D is TRBD2 (5 bases). The CDR3 totals 13 residues. CDR1 and CDR2 from the germline V gene are MDHEN and SYDVKM. V was cut by 4 bases and J by 2 bases, with 9 bases left in between. The CDR3 spells CASSSGSPYEQYF. Written as DNA, the CDR3 is TGTGCCAGCAGTTCGGGGTCCCCCTACGAGCAGTACTTC.

J is TRBJ1-2 and V is TRBV15; no reliable D call. Trimming shortened V by 8 bases and J by 8 bases, and 15 bases separated the two germline ends. Germline loops: CDR1 LNHNV, CDR2 YYDKDF (reference sequence). This CDR3 contains 12 residues. The CDR3 loop reads CATRQRGGGYTF. The CDR3 region has the DNA TGTGCCACCCGTCAGCGGGGAGGCGGCTACACCTTC.

The chain joins TRBV5-1 to TRBJ2-1, with 10 bases that match TRBD2. The J segment lost 2 bases and the V segment lost 6 bases, leaving 5 bases of the junction unmatched. The CDR3 is 15 amino acids. Per the germline V gene, CDR1 is SGHRS and CDR2 is YFSETQ. The CDR3 coding sequence is TGCGCCAGCAACGTAGCGGGGGGAACCTACAATGAGCAGTTCTTC. It encodes CASNVAGGTYNEQFF. The full variable domain, with the rest looked up from reference TRBV5-1 and TRBJ2-1, is KAGVTQTPRYLIKTRGQQVTLSCSPISGHRSVSWYQQTPGQGLQFLFEYFSETQRNKGNFPGRFSGRQFSNSRSEMNVSTLELGDSALYLCASNVAGGTYNEQFFGPGTRLTVL.

This chain links TRBV3-1 (or the pseudogene TRBV3-2) with TRBJ1-6, with a weak D call TRBD1 (5 bases). There are 14 residues in the CDR3. The V and J ends lost 1 base and 9 bases respectively, with 10 bases between them. Germline assignment: CDR1 LGHDT and CDR2 YNNKEL (reference sequence). This CDR3 is CASSQGLGLSPLHF. The CDR3 bases are TGTGCCAGCAGCCAAGGATTGGGGCTTTCACCCCTCCACTTT.

The chain couples TRBV16 to TRBJ1-2; D unclear. CDR3 length: 14 residues. Trimming removed 0 bases from V and 4 bases from J, with 9 bases in between. CDR1 KGHSY and CDR2 FQNENV come from the germline V gene. CDR3 nucleotide sequence: TGTGCCAGCAGCCAATCGTCCGGTGTCTATGGCTACACCTTC. Protein sequence: CASSQSSGVYGYTF.

The rearrangement joins TRBV5-6 to TRBJ2-5; a possible D gene is TRBD2 (5 bases). Trimming shortened V by 0 bases and J by 4 bases, and 19 bases separated the two germline ends. Germline CDR1 reads SGHDT; CDR2 reads YYEEEE. This CDR3 is built from 17 residues. The CDR3 DNA sequence: TGTGCCAGCAGCTTGGCTGGAGTAGTGAGGGTGGGAGAGACCCAGTACTTC. Protein: CASSLAGVVRVGETQYF.

The rearrangement joins TRBV4-1 to TRBJ2-1; 7 nucleotides align to TRBD1. This CDR3 region has 15 residues. The V gene's germline CDR1 is MGHRA and CDR2 YSYEKL. Trimming took 3 bases from V and 7 from J; bases not matched to a gene: 9. CDR3 nucleotides: TGCGCCAGCAGCCAGGTACAGGGGAGTGGGAATGAGCAGTTCTTC. Its translation: CASSQVQGSGNEQFF.

The rearrangement uses TRBV5-1 and TRBJ2-1; possible D gene TRBD1, 6 bases. Germline V gene data show CDR1 as SGHRS and CDR2 as YFSETQ. This CDR3 region has 15 residues. V was cut by 3 bases and J by 5 bases, with 15 bases left in between. CDR3: CASSSWGPRDNEQFF. The CDR3 nucleotides are TGCGCCAGCAGCTCCTGGGGGCCAAGAGACAATGAGCAGTTCTTC.

The CDR3 reads CASSPRGIGGGTEAFF. The CDR3 DNA reads TGTGCCAGCTCACCACGTGGCATAGGGGGAGGGACTGAAGCTTTCTTT. The V and J genes are TRBV18 and TRBJ1-1; D may be TRBD1 (6 bases). V gave up 1 base and J gave up 5 bases, with 17 bases separating them. The CDR3 has 16 amino acids. Germline V gene data show CDR1 as KGHSH and CDR2 as LQKENI.

This clone was detected only once. This sequence joins TRBV28 and TRBJ2-5; no firm D call. This CDR3 comprises 11 residues. Trimming took off 8 bases at V and 1 base at J, with 5 bases between the two ends. Per the germline V gene, CDR1 is MDHEN and CDR2 is SYDVKM. The CDR3 sequence is CASGSQETQYF. In DNA form, the CDR3 reads TGTGCCAGCGGCAGCCAAGAGACCCAGTACTTC. The variable domain in full, completed from reference TRBV28 and TRBJ2-5, reads DVKVTQSSRYLVKRTGEKVFLECVQDMDHENMFWYRQDPGLGLRLIYFSYDVKMKEKGDIPEGYSVSREKKERFSLILESASTNQTSMYLCASGSQETQYFGPGTRLLVL.

This rearrangement joins TRBV6-5 to TRBJ2-7; maybe TRBD1 (5 bases). The CDR3 extends over 11 amino acids. The germline CDR1 and CDR2 sequences are MNHEY and SVGAGI. The ends were cut back, 6 bases at V and 7 bases at J, with 10 bases in the middle. This CDR3 is CASRGPGEQYF. CDR3 in DNA: TGTGCCAGCAGGGGGCCTGGTGAGCAGTACTTC.

The V and J genes are TRBV7-2 and TRBJ1-2, with D possibly TRBD1 on 5 matching bases. This CDR3 contains 15 residues. The germline V gene encodes CDR1 SGHTA and CDR2 FQGNSA. V was clipped by 5 bases and J by 4 bases, with 17 bases between them. As DNA, the CDR3 is TGTGCCAGCAGCACCAGGGATGGGATGCGCTATGGCTACACCTTC. Encoded protein: CASSTRDGMRYGYTF.